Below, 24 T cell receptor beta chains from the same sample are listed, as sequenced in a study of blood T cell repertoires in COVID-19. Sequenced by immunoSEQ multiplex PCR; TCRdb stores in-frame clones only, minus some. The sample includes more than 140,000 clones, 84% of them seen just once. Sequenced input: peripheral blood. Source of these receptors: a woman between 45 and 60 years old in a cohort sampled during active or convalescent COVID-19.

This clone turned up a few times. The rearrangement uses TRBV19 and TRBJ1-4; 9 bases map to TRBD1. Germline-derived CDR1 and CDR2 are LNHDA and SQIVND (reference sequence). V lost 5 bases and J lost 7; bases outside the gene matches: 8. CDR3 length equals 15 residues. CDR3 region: CASSYGQGIGEKLFF. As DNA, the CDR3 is TGTGCCAGTAGTTATGGACAGGGGATCGGTGAAAAACTGTTTTTT.

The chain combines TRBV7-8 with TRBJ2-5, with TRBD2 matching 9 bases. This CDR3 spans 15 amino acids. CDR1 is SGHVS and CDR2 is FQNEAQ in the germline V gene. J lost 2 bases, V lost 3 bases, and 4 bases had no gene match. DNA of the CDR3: TGTGCCAGCAGCTTGCGGGGGGGCGAACAAGAGACCCAGTACTTC. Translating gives CASSLRGGEQETQYF.

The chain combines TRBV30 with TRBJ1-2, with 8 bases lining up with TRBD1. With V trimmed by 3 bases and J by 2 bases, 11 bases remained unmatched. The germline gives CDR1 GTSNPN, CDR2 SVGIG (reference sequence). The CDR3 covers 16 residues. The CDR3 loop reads CAWSKGAGGLNYGYTF. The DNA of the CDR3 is TGTGCCTGGAGCAAAGGTGCAGGGGGCCTAAACTATGGCTACACCTTC.

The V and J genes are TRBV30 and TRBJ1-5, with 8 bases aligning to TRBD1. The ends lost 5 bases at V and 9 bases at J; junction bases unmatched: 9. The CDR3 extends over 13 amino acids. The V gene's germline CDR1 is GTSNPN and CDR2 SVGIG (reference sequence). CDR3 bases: TGTGCCTGGGCCGGACAGGGCATGGGGCCCCAGCATTTT. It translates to CAWAGQGMGPQHF. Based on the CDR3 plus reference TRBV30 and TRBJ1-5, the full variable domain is SQTIHQWPATLVQPVGSPLSLECTVEGTSNPNLYWYRQAAGRGLQLLFYSVGIGQISSEVPQNLSASRPQDRQFILSSKKLLLSDSGFYLCAWAGQGMGPQHFGDGTRLSIL.

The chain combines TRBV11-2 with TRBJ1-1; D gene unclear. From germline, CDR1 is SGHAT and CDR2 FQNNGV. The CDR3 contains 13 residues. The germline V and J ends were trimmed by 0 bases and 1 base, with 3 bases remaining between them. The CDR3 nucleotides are TGTGCCAGCAGCTTAGAGCGGAACACTGAAGCTTTCTTT. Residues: CASSLERNTEAFF.

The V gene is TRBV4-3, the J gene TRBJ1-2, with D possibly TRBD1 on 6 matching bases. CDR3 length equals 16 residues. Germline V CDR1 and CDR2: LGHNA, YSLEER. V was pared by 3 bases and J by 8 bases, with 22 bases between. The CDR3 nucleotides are TGCGCCAGCAGCCAGTCCCTCACAGGGACCGACTTAGGCTACACCTTC. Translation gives CASSQSLTGTDLGYTF.

For the CDR3, the DNA is TGCGCCAGCAGCGTCGGACAGGGTCCCAATCAGCCCCAGCATTTT. It encodes CASSVGQGPNQPQHF. The chain recombines TRBV5-1 with TRBJ1-5, with 8 positions matching TRBD1. Germline CDR1 reads SGHRS; CDR2 reads YFSETQ. The CDR3 loop spans 15 amino acids. J gave up 3 bases and V 4 bases, and 6 bases lay outside the gene matches.

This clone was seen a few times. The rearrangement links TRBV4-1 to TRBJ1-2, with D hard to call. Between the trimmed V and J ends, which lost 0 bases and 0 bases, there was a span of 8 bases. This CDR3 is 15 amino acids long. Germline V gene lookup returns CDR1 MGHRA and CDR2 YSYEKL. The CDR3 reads CASSQDYSSNYGYTF. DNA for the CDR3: TGCGCCAGCAGCCAAGATTACAGCTCTAACTATGGCTACACCTTC.

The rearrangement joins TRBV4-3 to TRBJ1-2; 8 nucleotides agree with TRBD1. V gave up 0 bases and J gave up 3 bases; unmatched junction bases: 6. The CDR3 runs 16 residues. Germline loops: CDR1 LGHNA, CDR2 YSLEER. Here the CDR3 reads CASSQDYLGQDYGYTF. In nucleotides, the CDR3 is TGCGCCAGCAGCCAAGATTATTTGGGACAGGACTATGGCTACACCTTC.

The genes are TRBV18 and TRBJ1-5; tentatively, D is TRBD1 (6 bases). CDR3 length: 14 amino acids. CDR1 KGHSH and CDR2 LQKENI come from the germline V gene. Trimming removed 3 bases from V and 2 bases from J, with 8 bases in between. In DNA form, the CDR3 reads TGTGCCAGCTCACCGGCAGGGGGCAATCAGCCCCAGCATTTT. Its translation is CASSPAGGNQPQHF.

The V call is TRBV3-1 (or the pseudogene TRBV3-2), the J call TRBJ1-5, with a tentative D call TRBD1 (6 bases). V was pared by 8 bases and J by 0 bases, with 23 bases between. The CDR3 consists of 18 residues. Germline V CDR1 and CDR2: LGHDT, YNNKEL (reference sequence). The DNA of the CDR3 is TGTGCCAGCCAGAACGCTACAGGGTTGAGGGCTAGCAATCAGCCCCAGCATTTT. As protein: CASQNATGLRASNQPQHF.

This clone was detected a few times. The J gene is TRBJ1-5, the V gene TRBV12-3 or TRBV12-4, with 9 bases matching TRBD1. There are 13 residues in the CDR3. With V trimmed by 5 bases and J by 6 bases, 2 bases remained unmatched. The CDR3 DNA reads TGTGCCAGCAGTCAGGACAGGGGTCAGCCCCAGCATTTT. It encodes CASSQDRGQPQHF.

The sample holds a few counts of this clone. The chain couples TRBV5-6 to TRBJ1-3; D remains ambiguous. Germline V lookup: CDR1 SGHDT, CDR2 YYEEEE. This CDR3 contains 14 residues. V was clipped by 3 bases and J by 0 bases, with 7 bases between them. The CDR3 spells CASSSRNSGNTIYF. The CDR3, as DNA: TGTGCCAGCAGCTCCAGAAACTCTGGAAACACCATATATTTT.

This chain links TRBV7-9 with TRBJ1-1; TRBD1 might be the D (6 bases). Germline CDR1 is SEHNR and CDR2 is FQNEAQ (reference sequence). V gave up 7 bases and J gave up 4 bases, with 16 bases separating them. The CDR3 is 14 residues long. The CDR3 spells CASMGTGHVTEAFF. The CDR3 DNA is TGTGCCAGCATGGGAACAGGGCACGTCACTGAAGCTTTCTTT.

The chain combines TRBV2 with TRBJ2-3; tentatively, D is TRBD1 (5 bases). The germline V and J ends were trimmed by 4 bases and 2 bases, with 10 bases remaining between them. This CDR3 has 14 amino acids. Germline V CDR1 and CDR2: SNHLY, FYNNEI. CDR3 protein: CASSAGQTTDTQYF. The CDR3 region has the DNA TGTGCCAGCAGTGCCGGACAAACCACAGATACGCAGTATTTT.

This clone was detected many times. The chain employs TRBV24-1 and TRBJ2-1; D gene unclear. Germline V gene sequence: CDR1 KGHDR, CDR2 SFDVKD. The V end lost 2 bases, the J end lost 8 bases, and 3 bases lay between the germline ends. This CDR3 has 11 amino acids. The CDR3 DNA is TGTGCCACCAGTGATTCGGATGAGCAGTTCTTC. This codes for CATSDSDEQFF.

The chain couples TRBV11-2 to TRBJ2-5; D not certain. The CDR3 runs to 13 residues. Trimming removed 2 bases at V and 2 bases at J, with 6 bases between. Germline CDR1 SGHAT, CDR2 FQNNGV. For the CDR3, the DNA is TGTGCCAGCAGCTTATCGTATCAAGAGACCCAGTACTTC. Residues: CASSLSYQETQYF.

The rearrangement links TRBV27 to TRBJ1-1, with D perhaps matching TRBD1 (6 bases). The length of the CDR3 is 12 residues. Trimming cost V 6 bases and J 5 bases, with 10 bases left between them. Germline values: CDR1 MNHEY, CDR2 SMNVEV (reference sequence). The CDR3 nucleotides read TGTGCCAGCAGCAGGGGTAGAACTGAAGCTTTCTTT. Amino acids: CASSRGRTEAFF.

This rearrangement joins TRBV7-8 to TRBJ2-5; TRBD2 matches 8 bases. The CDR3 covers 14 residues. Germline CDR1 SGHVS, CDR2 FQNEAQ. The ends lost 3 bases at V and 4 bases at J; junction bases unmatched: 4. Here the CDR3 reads CASSFGGGLETQYF. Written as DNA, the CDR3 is TGTGCCAGCAGCTTCGGGGGGGGCCTAGAGACCCAGTACTTC.

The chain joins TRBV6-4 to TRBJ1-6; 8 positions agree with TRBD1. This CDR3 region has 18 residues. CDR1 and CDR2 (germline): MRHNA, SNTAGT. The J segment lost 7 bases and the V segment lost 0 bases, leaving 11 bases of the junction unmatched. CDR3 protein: CASSDSKPGGAGNSPLHF. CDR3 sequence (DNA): TGTGCCAGCAGTGACTCGAAGCCAGGGGGCGCAGGAAATTCACCCCTCCACTTT.

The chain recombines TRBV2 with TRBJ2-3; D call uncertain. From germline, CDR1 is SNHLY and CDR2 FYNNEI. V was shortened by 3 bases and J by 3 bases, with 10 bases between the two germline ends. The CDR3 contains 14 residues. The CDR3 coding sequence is TGTGCCAGCAGTGACCCCCAGACTACAGATACGCAGTATTTT. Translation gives CASSDPQTTDTQYF.

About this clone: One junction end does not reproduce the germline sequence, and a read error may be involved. CDR3 DNA: TGCGCCAGCAGCTTGGCCCCCACAGGGGTGGGCACTGAAGTTTTCTTT. Its translation: CASSLAPTGVGTEVFF. The gene calls are TRBV5-1 and TRBJ1-1; 7 bases agree with TRBD1. The CDR3 contains 16 residues. Germline values: CDR1 SGHRS, CDR2 YFSETQ.

DNA of the CDR3: TGCGCCAGCCAAAGGGGGACAGGGAACGAGGGAAACACCATATATTTT. Amino acid sequence: CASQRGTGNEGNTIYF. J is TRBJ1-3 and V is TRBV4-1; TRBD1 matches 9 bases. Per the germline V gene, CDR1 is MGHRA and CDR2 is YSYEKL. CDR3 length: 16 amino acids. V lost 8 bases, J lost 4 bases, and 12 bases stayed unmatched.

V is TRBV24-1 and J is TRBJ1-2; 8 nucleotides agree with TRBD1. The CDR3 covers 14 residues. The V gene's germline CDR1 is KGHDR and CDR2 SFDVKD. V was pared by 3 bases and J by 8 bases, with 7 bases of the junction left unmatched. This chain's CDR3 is CATSDPGTGNGYTF. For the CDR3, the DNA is TGTGCCACCAGTGATCCCGGGACAGGAAACGGCTACACCTTC.